The 13 T cell receptor beta chains in this list originate from one sample, sequenced in a study of blood T cell repertoires in COVID-19 (dated by TCRdb to 2018 to 2021). The library relied on the immunoSEQ multiplex PCR assay. Here the immuneACCESS table is served through TCRdb, limited to in-frame sequences with V and J called. Missing clones are a known gap in these copies; in checked studies unresolved V genes cover under half, and the rest lacks a known reason. The sample data list hundreds of thousands of clones, and roughly 88% of these were observed just once. Approximately 7.2% of the sample is taken by the ten largest. Material: peripheral blood. The receptor source for this set is a woman aged 25-40 years who had recovered from COVID-19.

V usage is TRBV5-1 and J usage is TRBJ2-7, with D perhaps matching TRBD1 (6 bases). V shed 0 bases and J shed 5 bases, with 9 bases lying between them. Germline CDR1 is SGHRS and CDR2 is YFSETQ. The CDR3 is 13 amino acids. The CDR3 DNA reads TGCGCCAGCAGCTTGGCACAGGGTAACGAGCAGTACTTC. It specifies CASSLAQGNEQYF.

The gene calls are TRBV29-1 and TRBJ2-3; TRBD2 matches at 8 bases. This CDR3 comprises 13 residues. Germline values: CDR1 SQVTM, CDR2 ANQGSEA. J lost 11 bases, V lost 4 bases, and 11 bases had no gene match. The CDR3 coding sequence is TGCAGCGTTGGCCCGGGGGGGCGTTTCGGGCAGTATTTT. Translation: CSVGPGGRFGQYF.

CDR3 sequence: CASSYSQGASNEQFF. For the CDR3, the DNA is TGTGCCAGCAGTTACTCCCAGGGGGCTAGCAATGAGCAGTTCTTC. V and J are TRBV6-2 or TRBV6-3 and TRBJ2-1; 8 nucleotides line up with TRBD1. V dropped 0 bases and J dropped 6; count of bases not matched to a gene: 4. The germline gives CDR1 MNHEY, CDR2 SVGEGT. The CDR3 is made up of 15 amino acids.

CDR3 in DNA: TGCAGCGTAAAAAGTACCGGGACAGGGCTCTACGAGCAGTACTTC. The encoded protein is CSVKSTGTGLYEQYF. This chain links TRBV29-1 with TRBJ2-7; 9 bases fit TRBD1. There are 15 residues in the CDR3. Germline CDR1 reads SQVTM; CDR2 reads ANQGSEA. The V and J ends lost 6 bases and 3 bases, in that order; junction bases with no gene match: 12.

This sequence joins TRBV11-2 and TRBJ2-3; maybe TRBD1 (7 bases). Trimming took off 2 bases at V and 6 bases at J, with 15 bases between the two ends. In germline, CDR1 is SGHAT, CDR2 FQNNGV. This CDR3 comprises 15 residues. In nucleotides, the CDR3 is TGTGCCAGCAGCTTACCCCAGGGGGGCCGGGATACGCAGTATTTT. This encodes CASSLPQGGRDTQYF.

This clone has just a few counts. The rearrangement uses TRBV28 and TRBJ2-3, with D maybe TRBD2 (6 bases). With 11 bases removed from V and 1 base from J, the gap between germline ends came to 13 bases. CDR1 is MDHEN and CDR2 is SYDVKM in the germline V gene. This CDR3 comprises 13 residues. The CDR3 loop reads CASGEAGTDTQYF. The CDR3 DNA reads as TGTGCCTCGGGAGAGGCGGGCACAGATACGCAGTATTTT.

The chain carries TRBV6-5 and TRBJ2-2; tentative D call: TRBD1 (6 bases). Germline lookup yields CDR1 MNHEY and CDR2 SVGAGI. V lost 10 bases and J lost 8, with 14 bases in between. There are 12 residues in the CDR3. CDR3 DNA sequence: TGTGCCACCAGGGGCCCTCCGGGGGAGCTGTTTTTT. Translation gives CATRGPPGELFF.

The rearrangement uses TRBV28 and TRBJ1-2, with D unclear. This CDR3 spans 12 amino acids. The germline V gene has CDR1 MDHEN and CDR2 SYDVKM. Between the trimmed V and J ends, which lost 3 bases and 8 bases, there was a span of 10 bases. The CDR3 DNA reads TGTGCCAGCAGTTTTAACAGTCGGGGCTACACCTTC. Amino acid sequence: CASSFNSRGYTF.

V and J are TRBV7-9 and TRBJ1-3; 9 bases map to TRBD1. Unmatched junction bases numbered 9, after V lost 5 bases and J lost 4 bases. CDR3 length equals 16 residues. CDR1 is SEHNR, CDR2 FQNEAQ, per germline (reference sequence). The CDR3 DNA sequence: TGTGCCAGCAGCCAACCGGGACAGGGATTCGGAAACACCATATATTTT. Its protein is CASSQPGQGFGNTIYF.

The rearrangement joins TRBV28 to TRBJ1-4; D remains ambiguous. Germline CDR1 is MDHEN and CDR2 is SYDVKM. The CDR3 length is 13 residues. The germline V and J ends were trimmed by 4 bases and 6 bases, with 9 bases remaining between them. DNA of the CDR3: TGTGCCAGCAGTTATGGAGCCGATGAAAAACTGTTTTTT. As protein: CASSYGADEKLFF.

CDR3 amino acids: CASSRTGPYEQYF. Here the CDR3 DNA reads TGTGCCAGCAGCAGGACAGGCCCCTACGAGCAGTACTTC. J is TRBJ2-7 and V is TRBV27, with TRBD1 matching over 7 bases. This CDR3 contains 13 residues. Losses at the gene ends were 6 bases for V and 2 bases for J; bases not matched to a gene: 4. CDR1 and CDR2 (germline): MNHEY, SMNVEV (reference sequence).

This clone appeared once. The chain joins TRBV5-1 to TRBJ2-1; 8 nucleotides line up with TRBD2. Germline trimming cut 0 bases from V and 1 base from J; bases unmatched to any gene: 3. The CDR3 has 16 residues. CDR1 is SGHRS and CDR2 is YFSETQ in the germline V gene. The CDR3 DNA reads TGCGCCAGCAGCTTGGGTAGCGGGGCGTCCTACAATGAGCAGTTCTTC. Its translation is CASSLGSGASYNEQFF.

The chain recombines TRBV7-8 with TRBJ2-1; D is possibly TRBD2 (5 bases). The germline CDR1 and CDR2 sequences are SGHVS and FQNEAQ. The V end lost 4 bases, the J end lost 7 bases, and 11 bases lay between the germline ends. The CDR3 spans 13 residues. CDR3 sequence: CASSWGRGNEQFF. CDR3 DNA sequence: TGTGCCAGCAGCTGGGGTCGGGGAAATGAGCAGTTCTTC.